These T cell receptor beta chains were read from a single sample in a study of T cell responses to AZD1222 COVID-19 vaccine. The method was immunoSEQ multiplex PCR; TCRdb's version includes in-frame clones alone and lacks a portion of them. The sample includes about 140,000 clones, about 80% of them seen just once. Here the sequenced sample was peripheral blood, taken on day 0 of AZD1222 vaccination. The source is an adult in good health. The CDR3 runs from the conserved cysteine through the conserved F or W. D genes are given only for firm matches.

d_gene: .
j_gene: TRBJ1-3
v_gene: TRBV19
CDR3nt: TGTGCCAGTACACAGGGATCTGGAAACACCATATATTTT
CDR3aa: CASTQGSGNTIYF

d_gene: .
j_gene: TRBJ1-3
v_gene: TRBV28
CDR3nt: TGTGCCAGCAGCCTCAGGGTACCTGGAAACACCATATATTTT
CDR3aa: CASSLRVPGNTIYF

d_gene: .
j_gene: TRBJ2-3
v_gene: TRBV7-9
CDR3nt: TGTGCCAGCAGCGCAGGCGGGGATACGCAGTATTTT
CDR3aa: CASSAGGDTQYF

d_gene: .
j_gene: TRBJ1-2
v_gene: TRBV2
CDR3nt: TGTGCCAGCTACTTCGGACGGAACTATGGCTACACCTTC
CDR3aa: CASYFGRNYGYTF

d_gene: TRBD1
j_gene: TRBJ1-2
v_gene: TRBV15
CDR3nt: TGTGCCACCAGCAGAGATGAGGACAGGCCTAACTATGGCTACACCTTC
CDR3aa: CATSRDEDRPNYGYTF

d_gene: TRBD1
j_gene: TRBJ1-1
v_gene: TRBV2
CDR3nt: TGTGCCAGCCCGACCCGGGACAGGGGGCTTGATAGTAGATCAAACACTGAAGCTTTCTTT
CDR3aa: CASPTRDRGLDSRSNTEAFF

d_gene: .
j_gene: TRBJ1-2
v_gene: TRBV11-2
CDR3nt: TGTGCCAGCAGCTTAGATGGGGGAACAGGGAATAACTATGGCTACACCTTC
CDR3aa: CASSLDGGTGNNYGYTF

d_gene: TRBD1
j_gene: TRBJ1-4
v_gene: TRBV6-5
CDR3nt: TGTGCCAGCAGTTACCCGACAGGGGAGGGAAAACTGTTTTTT
CDR3aa: CASSYPTGEGKLFF

d_gene: .
j_gene: TRBJ1-5
v_gene: TRBV30
CDR3nt: TGTGCCTGGAGGGATGGAAGGGGCAATCAGCCCCAGCATTTT
CDR3aa: CAWRDGRGNQPQHF

d_gene: .
j_gene: TRBJ2-7
v_gene: TRBV7-8
CDR3nt: TGTGCCAGCAGCTTAGGGCGGCAGGGTACCTACGAGCAGTACTTC
CDR3aa: CASSLGRQGTYEQYF

d_gene: .
j_gene: TRBJ1-4
v_gene: TRBV5-1
CDR3nt: TGCGCCAGCAGCCTCGACGGGACACATGAAAAACTGTTTTTT
CDR3aa: CASSLDGTHEKLFF

d_gene: .
j_gene: TRBJ1-6
v_gene: TRBV11-2
CDR3nt: TGTGCCAGCAGCTTACTACCCCCCGGACAGATTAATTCACCCCTCCACTTT
CDR3aa: CASSLLPPGQINSPLHF